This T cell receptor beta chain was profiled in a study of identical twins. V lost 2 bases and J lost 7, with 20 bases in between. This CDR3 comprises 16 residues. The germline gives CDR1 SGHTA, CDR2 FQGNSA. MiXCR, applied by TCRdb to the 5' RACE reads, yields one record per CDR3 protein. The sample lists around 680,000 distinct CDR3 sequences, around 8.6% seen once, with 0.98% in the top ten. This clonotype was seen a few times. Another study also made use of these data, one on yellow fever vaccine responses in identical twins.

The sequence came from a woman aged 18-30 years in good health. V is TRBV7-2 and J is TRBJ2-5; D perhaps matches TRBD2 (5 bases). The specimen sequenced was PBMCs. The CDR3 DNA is TGTGCCAGCAGCTTATTGGGCGGAGGAACGTCCGGGACCCAGTACTTC. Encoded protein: CASSLLGGGTSGTQYF.